The 6 T cell receptor beta chains given below trace back to one sample, sequenced in a study of shared clonotypes between healthy human individuals. Repertoires were generated with immunoSEQ multiplex PCR, while TCRdb's copy carries only in-frame clones and drops some. The sample includes some 500,000 clones, roughly 78% of them seen just once. Sequenced material: PBMCs. Receptors originate from a woman between 40 and 50 years old in good health. Some clones in this sample may be carry-over from other donors' samples.

V usage is TRBV5-1 and J usage is TRBJ1-5, with D possibly matching TRBD1 (5 bases). The V and J ends lost 4 bases and 4 bases respectively, with 9 bases between them. Germline V gives CDR1 SGHRS, CDR2 YFSETQ. The CDR3 sequence is 13 residues long. CDR3 residues: CASSKEGNQPQHF. The CDR3 DNA reads as TGCGCCAGCAGCAAGGAGGGGAATCAGCCCCAGCATTTT.

The rearrangement uses TRBV5-6 and TRBJ2-7; TRBD1 matches 9 bases. CDR1 is SGHDT, CDR2 YYEEEE, per germline. The V gene end was trimmed by 4 bases and the J gene end by 4 bases; junction bases not matched to a gene: 6. The CDR3 contains 14 residues. The CDR3 bases are TGTGCCAGCAGCCGGGACAGGGAAAGATACGAGCAGTACTTC. Protein sequence: CASSRDRERYEQYF.

This sequence joins TRBV2 and TRBJ1-2; D gene uncertain. The V gene lost 3 bases and the J gene lost 0 bases, with 11 bases spanning the gap. The germline gives CDR1 SNHLY, CDR2 FYNNEI. This CDR3 is 15 amino acids long. The CDR3 protein is CASSDVSKTNYGYTF. CDR3 nucleotides: TGTGCCAGCAGTGATGTCAGTAAGACTAACTATGGCTACACCTTC.

This clone has more than one count but fewer than ten. This chain uses TRBV30 with TRBJ2-7; TRBD2 might be the D (5 bases). CDR3 length equals 11 residues. V lost 4 bases and J lost 5, with 9 bases in between. In germline, CDR1 is GTSNPN, CDR2 SVGIG (reference sequence). The CDR3 reads CAWKKEDEQYF. Written as DNA, the CDR3 is TGTGCCTGGAAGAAGGAGGACGAGCAGTACTTC. Full variable domain (missing parts from reference TRBV30 and TRBJ2-7): SQTIHQWPATLVQPVGSPLSLECTVEGTSNPNLYWYRQAAGRGLQLLFYSVGIGQISSEVPQNLSASRPQDRQFILSSKKLLLSDSGFYLCAWKKEDEQYFGPGTRLTVT.

The rearrangement links TRBV11-2 to TRBJ2-7; 12 bases map to TRBD2. With 4 bases clipped from V and 3 bases from J, the junction kept 4 bases outside the gene matches. Looked up from germline, CDR1 is SGHAT and CDR2 is FQNNGV. There are 15 residues in the CDR3. The CDR3 protein is CASSSRTSGNYEQYF. The CDR3 region has the DNA TGTGCCAGCAGCTCCCGGACTAGCGGGAACTACGAGCAGTACTTC.

The gene calls are TRBV9 and TRBJ2-2; 13 bases match TRBD2. V dropped 3 bases and J dropped 7; count of bases not matched to a gene: 9. Germline CDR1 reads SGDLS; CDR2 reads YYNGEE. The CDR3 loop spans 17 amino acids. The CDR3 DNA sequence: TGTGCCAGCAGCGCAGGAGGGGGACTAGCGGGAATCGGGGAGCTGTTTTTT. This encodes CASSAGGGLAGIGELFF.